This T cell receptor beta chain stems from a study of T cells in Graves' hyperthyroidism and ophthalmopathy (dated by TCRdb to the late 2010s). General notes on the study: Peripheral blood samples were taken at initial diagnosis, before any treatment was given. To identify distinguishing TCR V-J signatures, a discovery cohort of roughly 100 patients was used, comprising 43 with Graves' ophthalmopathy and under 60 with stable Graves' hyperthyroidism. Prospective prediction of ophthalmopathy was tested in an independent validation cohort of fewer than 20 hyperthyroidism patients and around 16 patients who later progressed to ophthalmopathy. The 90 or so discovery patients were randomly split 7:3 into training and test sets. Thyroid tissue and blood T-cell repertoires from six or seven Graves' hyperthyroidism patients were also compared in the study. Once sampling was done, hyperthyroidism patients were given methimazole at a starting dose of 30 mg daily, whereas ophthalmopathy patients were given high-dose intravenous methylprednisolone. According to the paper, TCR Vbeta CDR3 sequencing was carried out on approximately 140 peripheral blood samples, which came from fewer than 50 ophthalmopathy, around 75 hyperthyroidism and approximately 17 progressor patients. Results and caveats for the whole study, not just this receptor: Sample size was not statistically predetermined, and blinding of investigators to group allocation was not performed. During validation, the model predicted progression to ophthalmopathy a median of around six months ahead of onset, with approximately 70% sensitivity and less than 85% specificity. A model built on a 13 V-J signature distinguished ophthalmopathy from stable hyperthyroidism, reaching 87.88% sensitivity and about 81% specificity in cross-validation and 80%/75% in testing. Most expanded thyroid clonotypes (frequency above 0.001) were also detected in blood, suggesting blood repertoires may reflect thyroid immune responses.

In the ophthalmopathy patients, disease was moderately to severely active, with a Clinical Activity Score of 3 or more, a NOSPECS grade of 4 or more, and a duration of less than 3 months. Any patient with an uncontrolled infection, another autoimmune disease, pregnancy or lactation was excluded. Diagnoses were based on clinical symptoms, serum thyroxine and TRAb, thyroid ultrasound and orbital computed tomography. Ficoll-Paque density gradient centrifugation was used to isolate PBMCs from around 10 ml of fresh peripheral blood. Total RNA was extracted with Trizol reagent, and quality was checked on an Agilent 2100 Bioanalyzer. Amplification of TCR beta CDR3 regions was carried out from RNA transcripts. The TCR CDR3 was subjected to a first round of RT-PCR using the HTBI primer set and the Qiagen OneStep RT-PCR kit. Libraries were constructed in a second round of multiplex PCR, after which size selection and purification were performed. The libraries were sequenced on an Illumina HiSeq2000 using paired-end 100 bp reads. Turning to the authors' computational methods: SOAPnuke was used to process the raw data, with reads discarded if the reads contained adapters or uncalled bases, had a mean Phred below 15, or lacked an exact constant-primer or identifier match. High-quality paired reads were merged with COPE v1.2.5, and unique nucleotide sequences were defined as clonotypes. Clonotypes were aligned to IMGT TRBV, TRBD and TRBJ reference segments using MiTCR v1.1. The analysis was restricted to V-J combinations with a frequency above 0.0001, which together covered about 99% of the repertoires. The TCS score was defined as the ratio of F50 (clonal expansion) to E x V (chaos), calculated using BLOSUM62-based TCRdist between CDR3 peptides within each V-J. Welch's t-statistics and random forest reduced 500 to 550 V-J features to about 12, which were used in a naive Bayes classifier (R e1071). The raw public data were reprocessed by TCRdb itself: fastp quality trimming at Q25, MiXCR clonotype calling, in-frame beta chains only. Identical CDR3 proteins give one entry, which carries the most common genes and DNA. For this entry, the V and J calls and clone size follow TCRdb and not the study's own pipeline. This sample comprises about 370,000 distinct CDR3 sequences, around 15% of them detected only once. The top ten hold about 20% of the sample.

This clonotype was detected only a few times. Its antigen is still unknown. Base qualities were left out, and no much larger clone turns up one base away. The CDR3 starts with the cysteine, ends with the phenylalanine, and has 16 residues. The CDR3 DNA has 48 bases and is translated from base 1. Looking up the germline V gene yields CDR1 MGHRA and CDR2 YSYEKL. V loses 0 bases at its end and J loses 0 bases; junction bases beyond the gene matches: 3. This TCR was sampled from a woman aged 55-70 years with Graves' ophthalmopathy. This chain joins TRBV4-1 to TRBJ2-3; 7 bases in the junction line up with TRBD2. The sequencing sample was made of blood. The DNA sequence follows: TGCGCCAGCAGCCAAGATTGGCGGGAGAGCACAGATACGCAGTATTTT. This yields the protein CASSQDWRESTDTQYF.